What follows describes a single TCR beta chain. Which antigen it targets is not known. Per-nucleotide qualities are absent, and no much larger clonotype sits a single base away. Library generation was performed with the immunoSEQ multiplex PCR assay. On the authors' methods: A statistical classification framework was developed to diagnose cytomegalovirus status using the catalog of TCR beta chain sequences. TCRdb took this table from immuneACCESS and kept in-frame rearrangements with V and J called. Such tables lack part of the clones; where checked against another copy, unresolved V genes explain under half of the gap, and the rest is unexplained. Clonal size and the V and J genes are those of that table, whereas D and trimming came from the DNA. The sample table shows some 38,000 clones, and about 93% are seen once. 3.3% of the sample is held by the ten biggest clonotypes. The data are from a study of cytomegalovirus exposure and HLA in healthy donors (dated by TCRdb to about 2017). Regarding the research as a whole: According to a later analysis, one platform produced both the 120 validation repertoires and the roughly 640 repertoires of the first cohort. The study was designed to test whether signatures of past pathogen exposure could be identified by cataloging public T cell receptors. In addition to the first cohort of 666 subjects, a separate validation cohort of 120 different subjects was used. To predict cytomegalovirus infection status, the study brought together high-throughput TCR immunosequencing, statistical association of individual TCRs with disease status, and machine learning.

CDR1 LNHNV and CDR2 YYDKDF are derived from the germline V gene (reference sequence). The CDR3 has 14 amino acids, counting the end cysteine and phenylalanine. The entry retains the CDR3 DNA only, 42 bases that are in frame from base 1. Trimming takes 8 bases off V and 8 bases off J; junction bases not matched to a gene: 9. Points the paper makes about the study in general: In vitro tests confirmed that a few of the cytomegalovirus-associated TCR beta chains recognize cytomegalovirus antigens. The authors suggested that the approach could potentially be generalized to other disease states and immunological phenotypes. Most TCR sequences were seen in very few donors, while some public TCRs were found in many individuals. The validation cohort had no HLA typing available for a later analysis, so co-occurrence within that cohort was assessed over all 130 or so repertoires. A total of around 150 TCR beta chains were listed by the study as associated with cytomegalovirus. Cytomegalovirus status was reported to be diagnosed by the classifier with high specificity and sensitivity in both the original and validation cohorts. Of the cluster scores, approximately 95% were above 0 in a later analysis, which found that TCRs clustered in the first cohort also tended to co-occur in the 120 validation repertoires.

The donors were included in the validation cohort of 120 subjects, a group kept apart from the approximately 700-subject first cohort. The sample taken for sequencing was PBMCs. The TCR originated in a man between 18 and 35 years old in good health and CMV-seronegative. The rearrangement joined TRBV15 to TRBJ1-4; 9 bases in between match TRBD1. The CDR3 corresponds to CATAPGQGEEKLFF. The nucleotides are TGTGCCACCGCCCCGGGACAGGGTGAGGAAAAACTGTTTTTT.